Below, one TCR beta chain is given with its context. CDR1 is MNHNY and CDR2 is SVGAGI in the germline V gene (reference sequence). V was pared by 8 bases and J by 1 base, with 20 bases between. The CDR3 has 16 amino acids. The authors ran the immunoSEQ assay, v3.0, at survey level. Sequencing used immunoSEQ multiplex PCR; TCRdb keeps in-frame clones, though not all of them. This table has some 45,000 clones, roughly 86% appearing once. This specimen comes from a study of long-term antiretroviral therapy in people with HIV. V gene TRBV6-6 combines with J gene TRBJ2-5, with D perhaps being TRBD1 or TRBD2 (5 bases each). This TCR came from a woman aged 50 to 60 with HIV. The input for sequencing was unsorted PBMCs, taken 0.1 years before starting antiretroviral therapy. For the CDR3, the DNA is TGTGCCAGCCGGGGCGATCCGTCCGGATTCCAAGAGACCCAGTACTTC. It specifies CASRGDPSGFQETQYF.